This TCR beta chain emerged from a study of CD8+ T cells in alopecia areata. Germline-derived CDR1 and CDR2 are PRHDT and FYEKMQ (reference sequence). This CDR3 region has 15 residues. The trim removed 2 bases at V and 4 bases at J, leaving 7 bases unmatched. This clone was recorded a few times. Its antigen is still unknown. Study-level results: With just one nonresponder, it is still uncertain whether baseline CD8+ expansion relates to response.

Noted treatment: oral pan-JAK inhibitor, 5-10 mg twice daily. PBMCs provided sorted CD4+ and CD8+ T cells. Investigators isolated RNA and reverse transcribed it into cDNA to act as the sequencing template. Produced via immunoSEQ multiplex PCR; TCRdb's table is partial and in-frame only. The sample carries over 100,000 clones, approximately 54% recorded once. The chain recombines TRBV13 with TRBJ2-7; 8 positions match TRBD2. The specimen comprised CD8+ T cells sorted from blood, sampled at week 24, from a patient treated with tofacitinib. The receptor comes from a human donor with alopecia areata. The CDR3 region is CASSLNAGGRYEQYF. CDR3 DNA sequence: TGTGCCAGCAGCTTAAACGCGGGGGGCCGTTACGAGCAGTACTTC.